This T cell receptor (beta chain) was profiled in a study of early T cells in non-severe SARS-CoV-2 infection. Overall study: Chains stayed unpaired after sequencing of bulk RNA from unsorted whole blood. The study's findings and limits: VDJdb matching, biased toward anti-spike CD8 responses, missed private and CD4 specificities.

V was pared by 1 base and J by 0 bases, with 3 bases between. CDR3 length: 14 amino acids. In TCRdb, the 5' RACE reads were re-called with MiXCR into one record per CDR3 protein. The data contain tens of thousands of distinct CDR3 sequences, about a tenth of them singletons. This clonotype was picked up many times. Its antigen is unidentified. Input material: whole blood. The sequence was obtained from an adult who was a healthcare worker with PCR-confirmed SARS-CoV-2 infection or an uninfected control (not recorded which). V is TRBV12-3 or TRBV12-4 and J is TRBJ1-4; D is undetermined. The CDR3 DNA reads TGTGCCAGCAGTTTAGGGGCAACTAATGAAAAACTGTTTTTT. It codes for CASSLGATNEKLFF.